The 25 T cell receptor beta chains in this list originate from one sample, sequenced in a study of T cell responses to AZD1222 COVID-19 vaccine. The protocol was immunoSEQ multiplex PCR, while the TCRdb copy is restricted to in-frame clones and leaves out a portion. The data show 150,000 to 200,000 clones, almost 95% seen once. This specimen was peripheral blood, taken on day 0 of AZD1222 vaccination. These TCRs come from an adult in good health.

V is TRBV28 and J is TRBJ1-2; the match to TRBD1 covers 8 bases. This CDR3 is 13 amino acids long. V shed 8 bases, J shed 8 bases, and the junction held 10 bases outside the gene matches. The germline V gene encodes CDR1 MDHEN and CDR2 SYDVKM. In DNA form, the CDR3 reads TGTGCCAGCCTCGGGCAGGGGGCGTGGGGCTACACCTTC. It is translated as CASLGQGAWGYTF.

The chain links TRBV29-1 to TRBJ2-3; D is possibly TRBD1 (6 bases). The V and J ends lost 6 bases and 4 bases respectively, with 11 bases between them. This CDR3 has 12 amino acids. CDR1 is SQVTM, CDR2 ANQGSEA, per germline. Here the CDR3 DNA reads TGCAGCGTGCTCAGGGGCCCAGATACGCAGTATTTT. Translating gives CSVLRGPDTQYF.

The chain links TRBV7-8 to TRBJ2-2; D possibly corresponds to TRBD2 (5 bases). CDR1 is SGHVS, CDR2 FQNEAQ, per germline. The CDR3 runs to 15 residues. Between the trimmed V and J ends, which lost 2 bases and 2 bases, there was a span of 9 bases. For the CDR3, the DNA is TGTGCCAGCAGCTTAAGGCGGGTAAACACCGGGGAGCTGTTTTTT. It is translated as CASSLRRVNTGELFF. Using reference TRBV7-8 and TRBJ2-2 for the parts outside the CDR3, the full variable domain is GAGVSQSPRYKVAKRGQDVALRCDPISGHVSLFWYQQALGQGPEFLTYFQNEAQLDKSGLPSDRFFAERPEGSVSTLKIQRTQQEDSAVYLCASSLRRVNTGELFFGEGSRLTVL.

The chain couples TRBV6-2 or TRBV6-3 to TRBJ2-7; unclear D gene. The CDR3 consists of 12 residues. CDR1 MNHEY and CDR2 SVGEGT come from the germline V gene. V was clipped by 5 bases and J by 3 bases, with 8 bases between them. CDR3 protein: CASSDPGYEQYV. The CDR3 DNA reads as TGTGCCAGCAGTGACCCGGGCTACGAGCAGTACGTC.

The chain is built from TRBV12-3 or TRBV12-4 and TRBJ2-5; D gene ambiguous. This CDR3 is 13 amino acids long. V shed 5 bases and J shed 0 bases, with 7 bases lying between them. CDR3 nucleotides: TGTGCCAGCAGTACTGGATACCAAGAGACCCAGTACTTC. Translating it yields CASSTGYQETQYF.

With respect to this clone: The junction departs from the called germline gene at one end, perhaps through a read error. This chain uses TRBV3-1 (or the pseudogene TRBV3-2) with TRBJ2-1; no reliable D call. The CDR3 has 12 residues. Germline CDR1 and CDR2: LGHDT and YNNKEL (reference sequence). As DNA, the CDR3 is TGTGCCAGCAGTCAAGGGATCAATGAGCAGTTCTTC. Its translation: CASSQGINEQFF.

This chain uses TRBV6-1 with TRBJ1-2; D remains unclear. The CDR3 extends over 16 amino acids. The germline gives CDR1 MNHNS, CDR2 SASEGT. V was pared by 3 bases and J by 0 bases, with 14 bases between. CDR3 protein: CASSEGWQLSNYGYTF. The CDR3, as DNA: TGTGCCAGCAGTGAGGGGTGGCAGTTATCTAACTATGGCTACACCTTC.

The chain joins TRBV30 to TRBJ2-1; 15 bases line up with TRBD2. V lost 3 bases and J lost 6; bases outside the gene matches: 15. Germline CDR1 GTSNPN, CDR2 SVGIG (reference sequence). The CDR3 is 19 amino acids. The chain's CDR3 is CAWSFPRTSGRADTNEQFF. The CDR3, as DNA: TGTGCCTGGAGCTTTCCCAGGACTAGCGGGAGGGCCGATACCAATGAGCAGTTCTTC.

The V call is TRBV4-1, the J call TRBJ1-1, with D possibly matching TRBD1 (5 bases). Germline CDR1 reads MGHRA; CDR2 reads YSYEKL. This CDR3 is 14 amino acids long. V was pared by 1 base and J by 2 bases, with 8 bases between. The CDR3, as DNA: TGCGCCAGCAGCCAAGTCGGGGACAACACTGAAGCTTTCTTT. As protein: CASSQVGDNTEAFF.

This clone was seen once. The CDR3 region is CASSLDGGSTEAFF. In DNA, the CDR3 is TGTGCCAGCAGCTTAGACGGGGGTAGCACTGAAGCTTTCTTT. V and J are TRBV7-2 and TRBJ1-1; the D gene is possibly TRBD1 (5 bases). V was pared by 1 base and J by 4 bases, with 10 bases between. CDR3 length: 14 amino acids. The germline V gene has CDR1 SGHTA and CDR2 FQGNSA.

The rearrangement uses TRBV4-3 and TRBJ1-2, with a tentative D call TRBD1 (5 bases). The CDR3 totals 14 residues. V lost 4 bases, J lost 3 bases, and 12 bases lay in between. CDR1 LGHNA and CDR2 YSLEER come from the germline V gene. The CDR3 bases are TGCGCCAGCAGCCCATTCAGGGTGGACTATGGCTACACCTTC. Protein product: CASSPFRVDYGYTF.

This sequence joins TRBV18 and TRBJ2-2; 7 nucleotides line up with TRBD1. V gave up 3 bases and J gave up 6 bases; unmatched junction bases: 13. The V gene's germline CDR1 is KGHSH and CDR2 LQKENI. The CDR3 loop spans 17 amino acids. Written as DNA, the CDR3 is TGTGCCAGCTCACCGACAGGGTCCCCGACGAGGGCCGGGGAGCTGTTTTTT. Translation gives CASSPTGSPTRAGELFF.

The chain is built from TRBV4-3 and TRBJ1-1; no definite D call. Between the trimmed V and J ends, which lost 1 base and 9 bases, there was a span of 6 bases. The CDR3 runs to 11 residues. The germline V gene has CDR1 LGHNA and CDR2 YSLEER. CDR3 nucleotide sequence: TGCGCCAGCAGCCAAGGGCCTCAAGCTTTCTTT. Translating gives CASSQGPQAFF.

The chain is built from TRBV6-4 and TRBJ1-1; 7 bases line up with TRBD1. The V and J ends lost 5 bases and 5 bases, in that order; junction bases with no gene match: 5. From germline, CDR1 is MRHNA and CDR2 SNTAGT. This CDR3 is 13 amino acids long. The CDR3: CASSSQGLTEAFF. CDR3 DNA: TGTGCCAGCAGTTCACAGGGGTTGACTGAAGCTTTCTTT.

The rearrangement joins TRBV19 to TRBJ2-7; 11 nucleotides line up with TRBD2. V shed 0 bases, J shed 2 bases, and the junction held 9 bases outside the gene matches. Germline V CDR1 and CDR2: LNHDA, SQIVND (reference sequence). The CDR3 has 18 residues. The CDR3 reads CASSIDLSRLAGTYEQYF. As DNA, the CDR3 is TGTGCCAGTAGTATAGATCTATCGAGACTAGCGGGGACCTACGAGCAGTACTTC. Based on the CDR3 plus reference TRBV19 and TRBJ2-7, the full variable domain is DGGITQSPKYLFRKEGQNVTLSCEQNLNHDAMYWYRQDPGQGLRLIYYSQIVNDFQKGDIAEGYSVSREKKESFPLTVTSAQKNPTAFYLCASSIDLSRLAGTYEQYFGPGTRLTVT.

This chain joins TRBV9 and TRBJ1-1, with 11 bases lining up with TRBD1. The V gene end was trimmed by 3 bases and the J gene end by 8 bases; junction bases not matched to a gene: 3. The CDR3 is made up of 13 amino acids. CDR1 and CDR2 (germline): SGDLS, YYNGEE. Here the CDR3 reads CASSEGTGGEAFF. The DNA of the CDR3 is TGTGCCAGCAGCGAGGGGACAGGGGGAGAAGCTTTCTTT.

The rearrangement uses TRBV6-6 and TRBJ2-2; the match to TRBD1 covers 9 bases. CDR3 size: 15 residues. With 4 bases clipped from V and 5 bases from J, the junction kept 5 bases outside the gene matches. The V gene's germline CDR1 is MNHNY and CDR2 SVGAGI (reference sequence). The CDR3 coding sequence is TGTGCCAGCAGTTTTGACAGGGGGGGAACCGGGGAGCTGTTTTTT. It codes for CASSFDRGGTGELFF.

The rearrangement joins TRBV6-4 to TRBJ1-1; D uncertain. The CDR3 runs to 14 residues. Germline assignment: CDR1 MRHNA and CDR2 SNTAGT. Trimming left V 2 bases short and J 1 base short, with 8 bases between. Here the CDR3 DNA reads TGTGCCAGCAGTGACAGGGAGGGGAACACTGAAGCTTTCTTT. Translation gives CASSDREGNTEAFF.

The V gene is TRBV7-9, the J gene TRBJ1-1; 7 bases map to TRBD1. The germline V gene has CDR1 SEHNR and CDR2 FQNEAQ (reference sequence). The length of the CDR3 is 13 residues. V shed 9 bases, J shed 0 bases, and the junction held 4 bases outside the gene matches. The CDR3 region is CASETGMNTEAFF. The DNA of the CDR3 is TGTGCCAGTGAGACAGGGATGAACACTGAAGCTTTCTTT.

The gene calls are TRBV3-1 (or the pseudogene TRBV3-2) and TRBJ2-1; the D gene is possibly TRBD2 (6 bases). The V gene's germline CDR1 is LGHDT and CDR2 YNNKEL (reference sequence). The CDR3 is 16 amino acids. Trimming removed 0 bases at V and 3 bases at J, with 12 bases between. CDR3 amino acids: CASSQDLVGGYNEQFF. CDR3 nucleotides: TGTGCCAGCAGCCAAGATTTGGTGGGAGGCTACAATGAGCAGTTCTTC.

The chain links TRBV28 to TRBJ1-4, with TRBD1 matching 9 bases. The CDR3 has 15 amino acids. Germline CDR1 is MDHEN and CDR2 is SYDVKM. With V trimmed by 5 bases and J by 6 bases, 7 bases remained unmatched. CDR3 sequence (DNA): TGTGCCAGCAGTCCACGGGACAGGGAATATGAAAAACTGTTTTTT. This codes for CASSPRDREYEKLFF.

This clone was seen only once. V is TRBV30 and J is TRBJ1-2; TRBD1 aligns across 9 bases. Germline-derived CDR1 and CDR2 are GTSNPN and SVGIG (reference sequence). V was clipped by 5 bases and J by 0 bases; unmatched bases: 7. The CDR3 spans 15 residues. CDR3 in DNA: TGTGCCTGGGAAGGGACAGGGTTTTCTAACTATGGCTACACCTTC. Translation gives CAWEGTGFSNYGYTF.

The chain employs TRBV9 and TRBJ1-2; D is unresolved. This CDR3 spans 13 amino acids. Between the trimmed V and J ends, which lost 4 bases and 4 bases, there was a span of 11 bases. The germline gives CDR1 SGDLS, CDR2 YYNGEE. The CDR3 is CASSIDAFYGYTF. Written as DNA, the CDR3 is TGTGCCAGCAGCATAGACGCTTTCTATGGCTACACCTTC.

The chain couples TRBV5-1 to TRBJ2-1; 11 bases line up with TRBD2. Germline CDR1 reads SGHRS; CDR2 reads YFSETQ. Unmatched junction bases numbered 8, after V lost 5 bases and J lost 7 bases. This CDR3 is 15 amino acids long. Here the CDR3 reads CASRSGTSGANEQFF. For the CDR3, the DNA is TGCGCCAGCAGGTCCGGGACTAGCGGAGCAAATGAGCAGTTCTTC. The complete variable domain, with remaining parts taken from reference TRBV5-1 and TRBJ2-1, reads KAGVTQTPRYLIKTRGQQVTLSCSPISGHRSVSWYQQTPGQGLQFLFEYFSETQRNKGNFPGRFSGRQFSNSRSEMNVSTLELGDSALYLCASRSGTSGANEQFFGPGTRLTVL.

The table lists this clone with a count of one. V gene TRBV10-3 combines with J gene TRBJ2-1; 10 bases align to TRBD2. V shed 4 bases and J 10 bases; nucleotides not matched to a gene: 13. The CDR3 has 16 residues. Germline-derived CDR1 and CDR2 are ENHRY and SYGVKD. The chain's CDR3 is CAISALWSGGAEEQFF. The CDR3 nucleotides are TGTGCCATCAGTGCCCTGTGGAGCGGGGGGGCGGAGGAGCAGTTCTTC.